At least ten counts were recorded for the clone carrying this TCR beta chain. What it binds is unknown. This sample stems from a study of neurological immune-mediated disorders. Study-level findings and limits: Phylogenetic grouping placed 18 of 34 multiple sclerosis patients' repertoires in one related-CDR3 cluster, a possible signature.

The unsorted libraries were produced from 2 million PBMCs held at -80 C. Synthesis of cDNA was accomplished via 5'RACE employing 10-nucleotide random UMIs. In TCRdb, the 5' RACE reads were re-called with MiXCR into one record per CDR3 protein. The profile shows about 70,000 distinct CDR3 sequences, roughly 3% of them singletons. V dropped 5 bases and J dropped 4 bases, with 12 bases sitting between them. Germline V gene sequence: CDR1 SGHDT, CDR2 YYEEEE. The CDR3 has 13 amino acids. The sequence was collected from a woman between 50 and 59 years old with multiple sclerosis. Sample: PBMCs. V is TRBV5-6 and J is TRBJ1-1; no clear D gene. The CDR3 nucleotides read TGTGCCAGCAGGATGTACTCGGGCACTGAAGCTTTCTTT. It codes for CASRMYSGTEAFF.